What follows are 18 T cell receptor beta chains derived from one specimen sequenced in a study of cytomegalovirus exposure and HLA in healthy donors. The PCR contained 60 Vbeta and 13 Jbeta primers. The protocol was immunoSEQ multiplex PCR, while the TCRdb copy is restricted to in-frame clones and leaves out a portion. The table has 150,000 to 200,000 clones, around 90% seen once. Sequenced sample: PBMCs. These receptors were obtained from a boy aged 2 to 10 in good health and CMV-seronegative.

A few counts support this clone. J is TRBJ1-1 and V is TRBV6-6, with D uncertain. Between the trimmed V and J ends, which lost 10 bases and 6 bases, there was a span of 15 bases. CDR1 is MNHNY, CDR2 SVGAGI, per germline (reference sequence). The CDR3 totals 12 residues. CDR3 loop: CATTRTPAEAFF. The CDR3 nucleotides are TGTGCCACCACCAGAACACCCGCTGAAGCTTTCTTT.

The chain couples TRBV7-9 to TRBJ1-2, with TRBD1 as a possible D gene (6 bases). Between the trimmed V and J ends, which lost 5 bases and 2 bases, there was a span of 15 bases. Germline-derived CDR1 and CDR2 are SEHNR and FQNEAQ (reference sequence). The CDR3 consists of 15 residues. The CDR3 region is CASSRLGQTNYGYTF. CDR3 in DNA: TGTGCCAGCAGCCGACTCGGACAGACAAACTATGGCTACACCTTC.

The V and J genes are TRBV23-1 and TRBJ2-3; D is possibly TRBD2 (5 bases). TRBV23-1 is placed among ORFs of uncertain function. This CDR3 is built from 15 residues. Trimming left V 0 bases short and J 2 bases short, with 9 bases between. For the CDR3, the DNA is TGCGCCAGCAGTCAATCGGACTGTTACACAGATACGCAGTATTTT. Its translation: CASSQSDCYTDTQYF.

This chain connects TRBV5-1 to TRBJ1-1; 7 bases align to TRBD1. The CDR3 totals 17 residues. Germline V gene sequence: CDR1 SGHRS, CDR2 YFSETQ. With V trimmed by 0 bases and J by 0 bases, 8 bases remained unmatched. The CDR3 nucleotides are TGCGCCAGCAGCTTGGAGGGGGCTGGACGGATGAACACTGAAGCTTTCTTT. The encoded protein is CASSLEGAGRMNTEAFF.

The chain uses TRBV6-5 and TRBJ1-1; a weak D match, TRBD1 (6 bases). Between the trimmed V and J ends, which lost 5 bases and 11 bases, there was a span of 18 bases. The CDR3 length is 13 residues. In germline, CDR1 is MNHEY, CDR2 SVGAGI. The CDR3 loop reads CASSEGRDIPAFF. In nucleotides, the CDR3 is TGTGCCAGCAGTGAAGGCCGGGACATCCCGGCTTTCTTT.

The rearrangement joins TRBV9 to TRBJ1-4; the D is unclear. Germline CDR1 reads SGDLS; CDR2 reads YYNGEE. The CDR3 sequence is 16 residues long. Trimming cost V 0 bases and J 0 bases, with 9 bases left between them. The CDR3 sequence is CASSVGHKATNEKLFF. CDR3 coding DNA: TGTGCCAGCAGCGTAGGGCACAAAGCAACTAATGAAAAACTGTTTTTT.

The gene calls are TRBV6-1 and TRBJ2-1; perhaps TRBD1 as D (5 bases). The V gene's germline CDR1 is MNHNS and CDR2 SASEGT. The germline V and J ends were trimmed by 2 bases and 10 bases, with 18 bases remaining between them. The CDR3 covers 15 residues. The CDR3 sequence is CASSEIGVDWTEQFF. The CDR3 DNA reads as TGTGCCAGCAGTGAAATAGGCGTCGATTGGACAGAGCAGTTCTTC.

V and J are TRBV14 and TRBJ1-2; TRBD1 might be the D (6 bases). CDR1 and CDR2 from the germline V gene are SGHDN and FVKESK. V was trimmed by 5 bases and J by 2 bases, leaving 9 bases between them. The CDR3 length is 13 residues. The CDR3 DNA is TGTGCCAGCAGCAAAGGACAGAACTATGGCTACACCTTC. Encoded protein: CASSKGQNYGYTF. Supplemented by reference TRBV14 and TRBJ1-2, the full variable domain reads EAGVTQFPSHSVIEKGQTVTLRCDPISGHDNLYWYRRVMGKEIKFLLHFVKESKQDESGMPNNRFLAERTGGTYSTLKVQPAELEDSGVYFCASSKGQNYGYTFGSGTRLTVV.

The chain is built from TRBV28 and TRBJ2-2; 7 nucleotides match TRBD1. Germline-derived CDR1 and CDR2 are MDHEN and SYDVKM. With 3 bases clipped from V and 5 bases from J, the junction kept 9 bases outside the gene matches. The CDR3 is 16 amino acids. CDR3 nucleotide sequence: TGTGCCAGCAGTTTTCGCACAGGGGCGGTAACCGGGGAGCTGTTTTTT. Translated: CASSFRTGAVTGELFF.

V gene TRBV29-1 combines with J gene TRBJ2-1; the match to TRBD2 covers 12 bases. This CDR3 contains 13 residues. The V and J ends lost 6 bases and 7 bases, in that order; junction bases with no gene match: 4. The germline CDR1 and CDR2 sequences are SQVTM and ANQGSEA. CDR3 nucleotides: TGCAGCGTGACACTAGCGGGAGGTAATGAGCAGTTCTTC. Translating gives CSVTLAGGNEQFF.

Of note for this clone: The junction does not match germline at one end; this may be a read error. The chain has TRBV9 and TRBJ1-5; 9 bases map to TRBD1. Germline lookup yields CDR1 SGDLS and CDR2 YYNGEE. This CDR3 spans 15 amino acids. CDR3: CASSPQGQGDQPQHF. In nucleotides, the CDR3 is TGTGCCAGCAGCCCACAGGGACAGGGAGATCAACCCCAGCATTTT.

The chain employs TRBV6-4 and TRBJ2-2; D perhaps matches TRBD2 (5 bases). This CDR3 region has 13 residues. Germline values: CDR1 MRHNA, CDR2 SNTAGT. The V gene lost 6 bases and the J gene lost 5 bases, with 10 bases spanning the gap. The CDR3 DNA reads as TGTGCCAGCAGCCCCGGAGGAACCGGGGAGCTGTTTTTT. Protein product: CASSPGGTGELFF.

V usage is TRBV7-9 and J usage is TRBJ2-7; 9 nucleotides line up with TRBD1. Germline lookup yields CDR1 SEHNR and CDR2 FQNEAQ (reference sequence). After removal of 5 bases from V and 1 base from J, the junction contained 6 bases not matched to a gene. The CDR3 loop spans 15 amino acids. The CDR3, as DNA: TGTGCCAGCAGCCATACAGGGGGCAGATCCTACGAGCAGTACTTC. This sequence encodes CASSHTGGRSYEQYF.

The CDR3 sequence: CASSLGLTSGNTIYF. CDR3 DNA sequence: TGTGCCAGCAGCCTCGGACTGACCTCTGGAAACACCATATATTTT. The V and J genes are TRBV28 and TRBJ1-3; the D is unclear. The V gene's germline CDR1 is MDHEN and CDR2 SYDVKM. V lost 6 bases, J lost 0 bases, and 12 bases lay in between. The CDR3 extends over 15 amino acids.

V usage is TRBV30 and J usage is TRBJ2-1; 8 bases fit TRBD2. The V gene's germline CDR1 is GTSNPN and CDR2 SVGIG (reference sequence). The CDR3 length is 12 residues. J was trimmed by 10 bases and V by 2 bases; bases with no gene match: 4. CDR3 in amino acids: CAWSPSGSEQFF. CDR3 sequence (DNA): TGTGCCTGGAGTCCTAGCGGGTCGGAGCAGTTCTTC.

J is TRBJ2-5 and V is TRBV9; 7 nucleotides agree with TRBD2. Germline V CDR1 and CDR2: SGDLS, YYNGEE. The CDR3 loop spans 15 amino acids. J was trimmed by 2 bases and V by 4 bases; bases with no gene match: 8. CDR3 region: CASSTGPSGQETQYF. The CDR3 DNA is TGTGCCAGCAGCACCGGTCCTAGCGGACAAGAGACCCAGTACTTC.

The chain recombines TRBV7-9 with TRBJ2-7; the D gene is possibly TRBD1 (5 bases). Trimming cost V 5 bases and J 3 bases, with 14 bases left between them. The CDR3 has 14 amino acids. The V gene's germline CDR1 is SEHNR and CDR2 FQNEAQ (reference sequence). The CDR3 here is CASSPIGHNYEQYF. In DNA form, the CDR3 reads TGTGCCAGCAGCCCAATCGGACATAACTACGAGCAGTACTTC.

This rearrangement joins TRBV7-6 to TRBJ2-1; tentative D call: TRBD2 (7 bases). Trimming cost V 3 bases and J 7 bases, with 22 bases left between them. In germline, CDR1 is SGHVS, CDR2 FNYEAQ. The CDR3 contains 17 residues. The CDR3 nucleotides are TGTGCCAGCAGCTTCAGTCGGTCGGGGGAGGGGGGTAATGAGCAGTTCTTC. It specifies CASSFSRSGEGGNEQFF.